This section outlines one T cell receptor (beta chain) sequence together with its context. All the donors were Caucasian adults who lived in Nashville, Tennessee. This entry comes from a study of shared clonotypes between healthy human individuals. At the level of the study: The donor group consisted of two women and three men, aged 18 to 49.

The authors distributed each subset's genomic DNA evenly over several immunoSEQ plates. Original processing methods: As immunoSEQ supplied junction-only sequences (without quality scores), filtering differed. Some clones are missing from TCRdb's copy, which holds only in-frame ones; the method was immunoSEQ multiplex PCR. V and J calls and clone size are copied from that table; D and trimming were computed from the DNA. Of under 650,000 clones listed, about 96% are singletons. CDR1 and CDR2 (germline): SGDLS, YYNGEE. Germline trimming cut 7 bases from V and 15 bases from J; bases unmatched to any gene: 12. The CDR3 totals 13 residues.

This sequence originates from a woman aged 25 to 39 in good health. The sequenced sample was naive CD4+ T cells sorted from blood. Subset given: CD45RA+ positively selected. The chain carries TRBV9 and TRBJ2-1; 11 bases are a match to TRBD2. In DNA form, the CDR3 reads TGTGCCAGCGCCAAGGGACTAGCGGAGATCAGGTTCTTC. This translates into CASAKGLAEIRFF.